One and the same sample provided the 10 T cell receptor beta chains below, sequenced in a study of T cells in Graves' hyperthyroidism and ophthalmopathy. The investigators amplified TCR beta CDR3 regions from RNA transcripts. HTBI primers were employed in a first-round RT-PCR of the TCR CDR3. TCRdb reprocessed the multiplex PCR reads via MiXCR and lists one record per CDR3 protein. Of around 400,000 distinct CDR3 sequences listed, 15% to 18% were seen once; the top ten hold 25% to 35%. Sequences were obtained from blood. The source of these receptors is a woman aged 18-29 years with Graves' hyperthyroidism that later progressed to Graves' ophthalmopathy.

Ten or more counts support this clonotype. The V call is TRBV5-1, the J call TRBJ2-5; tentatively, D is TRBD2 (5 bases). The CDR3 extends over 15 amino acids. V lost 0 bases to trimming and J lost 2 bases, with 11 bases between them. Germline CDR1 is SGHRS and CDR2 is YFSETQ. CDR3 residues: CASSLDGLRQETQYF. DNA of the CDR3: TGCGCCAGCAGCTTGGATGGACTCAGACAAGAGACCCAGTACTTC.

At least ten counts were recorded for this clonotype. The chain couples TRBV29-1 to TRBJ2-6; 13 bases agree with TRBD2. The ends lost 1 base at V and 0 bases at J; junction bases unmatched: 6. Looked up from germline, CDR1 is SQVTM and CDR2 is ANQGSEA. The CDR3 has 19 residues. CDR3 protein: CSVEAGGLAGISGANVLTF. The DNA for the CDR3 is TGCAGCGTTGAAGCCGGGGGACTAGCGGGAATCTCTGGGGCCAACGTCCTGACTTTC.

This clonotype was picked up many times. The CDR3 here is CASSYAGRGGNTIYF. The CDR3 nucleotides are TGTGCCAGCAGTTACGCAGGGAGAGGAGGAAACACCATATATTTT. V and J are TRBV6-5 and TRBJ1-3; TRBD1 is a possible D gene (5 bases). V shed 2 bases and J shed 4 bases, with 12 bases lying between them. The CDR3 loop spans 15 amino acids. CDR1 is MNHEY, CDR2 SVGAGI, per germline.

This clonotype was observed at least ten times. The rearrangement joins TRBV28 to TRBJ1-1; D gene ambiguous. CDR3 length: 11 residues. V was clipped by 2 bases and J by 12 bases, with 10 bases between them. Germline assignment: CDR1 MDHEN and CDR2 SYDVKM. The CDR3 DNA sequence: TGTGCCAGCAGTTTAAGCTGGGAAACTTTCTTT. Its translation is CASSLSWETFF.

The chain employs TRBV5-6 and TRBJ1-2; D uncertain. Per the germline V gene, CDR1 is SGHDT and CDR2 is YYEEEE. This CDR3 region has 15 residues. The ends were cut back, 3 bases at V and 4 bases at J, with 16 bases in the middle. The CDR3: CASSYVWIWGYGYTF. DNA of the CDR3: TGTGCCAGCAGCTATGTGTGGATCTGGGGCTATGGCTACACCTTC.

This chain joins TRBV13 and TRBJ1-2; 9 nucleotides agree with TRBD1. Germline V gives CDR1 PRHDT, CDR2 FYEKMQ (reference sequence). J lost 2 bases, V lost 6 bases, and 7 bases had no gene match. The CDR3 spans 15 residues. The CDR3 spells CASRLTGGRNYGYTF. For the CDR3, the DNA is TGTGCCAGCAGACTTACAGGGGGCCGAAACTATGGCTACACCTTC.

This clonotype was counted at least ten times. J is TRBJ2-1 and V is TRBV9; 9 bases fit TRBD2. Losses at the gene ends were 0 bases for V and 6 bases for J; bases not matched to a gene: 4. Germline CDR1 and CDR2: SGDLS and YYNGEE. This CDR3 has 15 amino acids. CDR3 residues: CASSVDPSGVNEQFF. The CDR3 nucleotides read TGTGCCAGCAGCGTAGATCCTAGCGGGGTCAATGAGCAGTTCTTC.

The chain couples TRBV24-1 to TRBJ2-6; no clear D. V lost 8 bases and J lost 1, with 8 bases in between. The CDR3 sequence is 14 residues long. Germline V lookup: CDR1 KGHDR, CDR2 SFDVKD. DNA of the CDR3: TGTGCCACCATGAGTAAGTCTGGGGCCAACGTCCTGACTTTC. The encoded protein is CATMSKSGANVLTF.

This clonotype appeared many times. CDR3 sequence (DNA): TGTGCCAGCAGTGGAAGGACTAGTAGCGAGCAGTACTTC. It codes for CASSGRTSSEQYF. The chain carries TRBV6-1 and TRBJ2-7; 7 bases align to TRBD2. Germline CDR1 is MNHNS and CDR2 is SASEGT. Unmatched junction bases numbered 6, after V lost 4 bases and J lost 6 bases. The CDR3 length is 13 residues.

This clonotype has a count of ten or more. This sequence joins TRBV28 and TRBJ2-1, with 8 bases aligning to TRBD2. The V gene end was trimmed by 7 bases and the J gene end by 6 bases; junction bases not matched to a gene: 5. CDR3 size: 13 residues. From germline, CDR1 is MDHEN and CDR2 SYDVKM. The CDR3 DNA reads as TGTGCCAGCACGAGCGGGAGAGGCAATGAGCAGTTCTTC. It encodes CASTSGRGNEQFF.